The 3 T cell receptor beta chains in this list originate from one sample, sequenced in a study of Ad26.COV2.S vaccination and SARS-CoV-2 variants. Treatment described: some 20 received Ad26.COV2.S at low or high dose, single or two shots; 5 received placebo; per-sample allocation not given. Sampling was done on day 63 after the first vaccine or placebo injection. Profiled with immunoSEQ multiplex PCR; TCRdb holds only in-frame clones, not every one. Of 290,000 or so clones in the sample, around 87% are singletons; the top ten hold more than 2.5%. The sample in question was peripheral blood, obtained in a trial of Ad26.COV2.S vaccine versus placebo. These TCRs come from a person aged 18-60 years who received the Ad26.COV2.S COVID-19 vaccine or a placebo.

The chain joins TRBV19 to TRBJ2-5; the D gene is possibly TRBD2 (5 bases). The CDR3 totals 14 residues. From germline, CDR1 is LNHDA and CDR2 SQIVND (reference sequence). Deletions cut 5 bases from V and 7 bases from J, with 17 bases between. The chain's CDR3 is CASSADSSRWTQYF. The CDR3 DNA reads TGTGCCAGTAGTGCGGACTCATCCAGGTGGACCCAGTACTTC.

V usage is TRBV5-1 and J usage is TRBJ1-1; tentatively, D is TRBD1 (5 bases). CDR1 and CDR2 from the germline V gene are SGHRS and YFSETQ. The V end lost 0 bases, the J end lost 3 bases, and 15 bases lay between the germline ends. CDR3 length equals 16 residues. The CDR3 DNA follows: TGCGCCAGCAGCTTGGCGCCGCAGGGACGGGACACTGAAGCTTTCTTT. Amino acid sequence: CASSLAPQGRDTEAFF.

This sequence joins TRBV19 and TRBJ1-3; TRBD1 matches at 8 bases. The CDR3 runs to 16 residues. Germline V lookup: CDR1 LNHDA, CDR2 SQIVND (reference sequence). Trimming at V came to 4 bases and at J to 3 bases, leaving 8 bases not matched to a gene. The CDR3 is CASSKNGQGDGNTIYF. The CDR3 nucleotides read TGTGCCAGTAGTAAAAATGGACAGGGAGATGGAAACACCATATATTTT.